This entry is about one T cell receptor (beta chain). The CDR3 is made up of 15 amino acids. The V end was cut by 0 bases, the J end by 4 bases, with 10 bases between. Germline V gives CDR1 WSHSY, CDR2 SAAADI. These data originate in a study of blood T cell repertoires in COVID-19. Study-wide background: The origin of the acute and convalescent COVID-19 samples was the United States, Italy and Spain. From T cells, B-cell-depleted T cells, or PBMCs came the material, which was cDNA or gDNA.

As processed by the authors: Quantification of nucleated cells was approximated via reference gene primer amplification. Data came from immunoSEQ multiplex PCR; TCRdb stores just in-frame clones and leaves some out. V, J and clone size reflect that table, while D and trimming were determined from the DNA. The sample lists 150,000 or so clones; about four fifths were seen once. Source material: peripheral blood. The chain combines TRBV10-2 with TRBJ2-1; no definite D call. The receptor was derived from a woman aged 60 to 75 with acute or convalescent COVID-19. DNA of the CDR3: TGCGCCAGCAGTGAGTCGTACCCGAGTTACAATGAGCAGTTCTTC. Translated: CASSESYPSYNEQFF.